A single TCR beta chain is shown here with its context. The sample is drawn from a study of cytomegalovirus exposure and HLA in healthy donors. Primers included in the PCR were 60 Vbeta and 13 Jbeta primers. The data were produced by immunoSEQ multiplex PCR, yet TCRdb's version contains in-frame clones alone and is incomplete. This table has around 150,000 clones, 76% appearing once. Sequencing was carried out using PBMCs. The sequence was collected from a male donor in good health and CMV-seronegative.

CDR3 sequence: CASSLDRGWEGGRADEQFF. In nucleotides, the CDR3 is TGCGCCAGCAGCCTTGACAGGGGGTGGGAGGGCGGGAGAGCGGATGAGCAGTTCTTC. This chain connects TRBV4-3 to TRBJ2-1, with 9 bases aligning to TRBD1. CDR3 size: 19 residues. Germline V gives CDR1 LGHNA, CDR2 YSLEER. V was clipped by 4 bases and J by 8 bases; unmatched bases: 21.